These T cell receptor beta chains were read from a single sample in a study of T-cell memory formation after mild COVID-19. TCRdb re-analysed the 5' RACE reads in MiXCR, keeping a single row per CDR3 protein. The data hold 92,000 or so distinct CDR3 sequences, with roughly 16% observed a single time. Sequencing was done on a sample of PBMCs or a T cell subset sorted from them (not recorded which). The origin of the receptors is a man aged 18 to 30 who had mild COVID-19 (a few samples of this study predate the infection). Cell type and time point are not known. Both conserved end residues are part of each CDR3. Fields, in order: J gene, V gene, D gene, clone size, CDR3 length, CDR3 protein, CDR3 DNA. D genes are given only for firm matches. Clone size is given for some rows only: seen once, a few or many times, or a class if the clone is expanded.

j_call: TRBJ1-6
v_call: TRBV27
d_call: NA
clone_size: once
cdr3_length: 14
cdr3_aa: CASSLWDGGGPLHF
cdr3_nt: TGTGCCAGCAGTTTGTGGGACGGTGGTGGGCCCCTCCACTTT

j_call: TRBJ2-5
v_call: TRBV4-3
d_call: NA
clone_size: NA
cdr3_length: 17
cdr3_aa: CASSQDFRPVNQETQYF
cdr3_nt: TGCGCCAGCAGCCAAGATTTCAGGCCAGTTAACCAAGAGACCCAGTACTTC

j_call: TRBJ2-4
v_call: TRBV7-2
d_call: TRBD2
clone_size: few
cdr3_length: 15
cdr3_aa: CASSPGTMGKNIQYF
cdr3_nt: TGTGCCAGCAGCCCCGGGACTATGGGCAAAAACATTCAGTACTTC

j_call: TRBJ1-4
v_call: TRBV12-3/TRBV12-4
d_call: NA
clone_size: NA
cdr3_length: 15
cdr3_aa: CASRHAGAKREKLFF
cdr3_nt: TGTGCCAGCAGGCACGCAGGGGCCAAGCGGGAAAAACTGTTTTTT

j_call: TRBJ2-7
v_call: TRBV6-5
d_call: NA
clone_size: many
cdr3_length: 11
cdr3_aa: CASRGGNEQYF
cdr3_nt: TGTGCCAGCCGAGGGGGGAACGAGCAGTACTTC

j_call: TRBJ1-5
v_call: TRBV19
d_call: NA
clone_size: once
cdr3_length: 17
cdr3_aa: CASSRIPGQWGNQPQHF
cdr3_nt: TGTGCCAGTAGTAGGATCCCGGGACAATGGGGCAATCAGCCCCAGCATTTT

j_call: TRBJ2-3
v_call: TRBV11-2
d_call: NA
clone_size: NA
cdr3_length: 13
cdr3_aa: CASSLVSADTQYF
cdr3_nt: TGTGCCAGCAGCTTAGTTAGCGCAGATACGCAGTATTTT

j_call: TRBJ1-2
v_call: TRBV30
d_call: NA
clone_size: few
cdr3_length: 13
cdr3_aa: CAWRFGGARSYTF
cdr3_nt: TGTGCCTGGAGGTTTGGCGGCGCGCGTAGCTACACCTTC

j_call: TRBJ1-1
v_call: TRBV12-3/TRBV12-4
d_call: NA
clone_size: NA
cdr3_length: 13
cdr3_aa: CASRIGRVTEAFF
cdr3_nt: TGTGCCAGCAGAATTGGAAGGGTCACTGAAGCTTTCTTT

j_call: TRBJ1-5
v_call: TRBV4-1
d_call: TRBD1
clone_size: few
cdr3_length: 13
cdr3_aa: CASSRTGNQPQHF
cdr3_nt: TGCGCCAGCAGCCGGACAGGGAACCAGCCCCAGCATTTT

j_call: TRBJ1-6
v_call: TRBV13
d_call: NA
clone_size: few
cdr3_length: 16
cdr3_aa: CASTQGGMIISSPLHF
cdr3_nt: TGTGCCAGCACCCAGGGAGGGATGATCATTAGTTCACCCCTCCACTTT

j_call: TRBJ1-2
v_call: TRBV29-1
d_call: NA
clone_size: NA
cdr3_length: 11
cdr3_aa: CSVALTGGYTF
cdr3_nt: TGCAGCGTTGCATTGACCGGCGGCTACACCTTC

j_call: TRBJ1-2
v_call: TRBV25-1
d_call: TRBD1
clone_size: NA
cdr3_length: 15
cdr3_aa: CASSEMAGGHYGYTF
cdr3_nt: TGTGCCAGCAGTGAAATGGCAGGGGGACACTATGGCTACACCTTC

j_call: TRBJ2-7
v_call: TRBV4-2
d_call: NA
clone_size: few
cdr3_length: 13
cdr3_aa: CASSQRRGYEQYF
cdr3_nt: TGTGCCAGCAGCCAAAGACGGGGATACGAGCAGTACTTC

j_call: TRBJ2-3
v_call: TRBV20-1
d_call: NA
clone_size: few
cdr3_length: 14
cdr3_aa: CSAREQYRKDTQYF
cdr3_nt: TGCAGTGCTAGAGAGCAGTATCGGAAGGATACGCAGTATTTT

j_call: TRBJ2-1
v_call: TRBV12-3/TRBV12-4
d_call: TRBD2
clone_size: NA
cdr3_length: 15
cdr3_aa: CASSSWTSGEGEQFF
cdr3_nt: TGTGCCAGCAGTTCATGGACTAGCGGGGAGGGCGAGCAGTTCTTC

j_call: TRBJ2-3
v_call: TRBV4-3
d_call: NA
clone_size: NA
cdr3_length: 15
cdr3_aa: CASSQDSSFTDTQYF
cdr3_nt: TGCGCCAGCAGCCAAGATAGTAGTTTCACAGATACGCAGTATTTT

j_call: TRBJ2-3
v_call: TRBV7-9
d_call: NA
clone_size: few
cdr3_length: 15
cdr3_aa: CAGSLQITSTDTQYF
cdr3_nt: TGTGCCGGCAGCTTACAGATTACTAGCACAGATACGCAGTATTTT

j_call: TRBJ2-1
v_call: TRBV7-6
d_call: TRBD1
clone_size: many
cdr3_length: 15
cdr3_aa: CASSFGTGGRGEQFF
cdr3_nt: TGTGCCAGCAGCTTTGGGACAGGGGGCCGGGGTGAGCAGTTCTTC

j_call: TRBJ2-1
v_call: TRBV4-3
d_call: TRBD1
clone_size: few
cdr3_length: 16
cdr3_aa: CASSQESRGRLNEQFF
cdr3_nt: TGCGCCAGCAGCCAAGAAAGTAGGGGGCGATTGAATGAGCAGTTCTTC

j_call: TRBJ1-1
v_call: TRBV29-1
d_call: NA
clone_size: NA
cdr3_length: 14
cdr3_aa: CSVRFASLNTEAFF
cdr3_nt: TGCAGCGTCCGTTTTGCGAGCTTGAACACTGAAGCTTTCTTT

j_call: TRBJ2-5
v_call: TRBV9
d_call: NA
clone_size: few
cdr3_length: 16
cdr3_aa: CASSVYGTLRGETQYF
cdr3_nt: TGTGCCAGCAGCGTATACGGGACTCTCCGAGGAGAGACCCAGTACTTC

j_call: TRBJ2-5
v_call: TRBV29-1
d_call: NA
clone_size: NA
cdr3_length: 10
cdr3_aa: CSVELETQYF
cdr3_nt: TGCAGCGTGGAGCTAGAGACCCAGTACTTC

j_call: TRBJ2-3
v_call: TRBV6-5
d_call: NA
clone_size: NA
cdr3_length: 13
cdr3_aa: CASSILGADTQYF
cdr3_nt: TGTGCCAGCAGTATCCTAGGAGCAGATACGCAGTATTTT

j_call: TRBJ2-3
v_call: TRBV7-7
d_call: TRBD2
clone_size: NA
cdr3_length: 16
cdr3_aa: CASSLSQSGGGDTQYF
cdr3_nt: TGTGCCAGCAGCTTATCTCAAAGCGGGGGGGGAGATACGCAGTATTTT

j_call: TRBJ2-1
v_call: TRBV2
d_call: NA
clone_size: NA
cdr3_length: 16
cdr3_aa: CASSEEVGGLANEQFF
cdr3_nt: TGTGCCAGCAGTGAAGAGGTCGGAGGGCTGGCGAATGAGCAGTTCTTC

j_call: TRBJ2-5
v_call: TRBV6-2/TRBV6-3
d_call: TRBD2
clone_size: few
cdr3_length: 16
cdr3_aa: CASSGLAGPWGETQYF
cdr3_nt: TGTGCCAGCAGTGGACTAGCGGGGCCGTGGGGGGAGACCCAGTACTTC

j_call: TRBJ1-1
v_call: TRBV24-1
d_call: TRBD1
clone_size: NA
cdr3_length: 13
cdr3_aa: CATQTGASTEAFF
cdr3_nt: TGTGCCACTCAGACAGGGGCGAGTACTGAAGCTTTCTTT

j_call: TRBJ2-7
v_call: TRBV7-2
d_call: NA
clone_size: few
cdr3_length: 16
cdr3_aa: CASSLAQEVGFFEQYF
cdr3_nt: TGTGCCAGCAGCTTAGCGCAAGAAGTGGGGTTTTTCGAGCAGTACTTC

j_call: TRBJ1-5
v_call: TRBV6-1
d_call: NA
clone_size: NA
cdr3_length: 16
cdr3_aa: CASSEAQGPSVQPQHF
cdr3_nt: TGTGCCAGCAGTGAAGCCCAGGGACCCTCCGTACAGCCCCAGCATTTT

j_call: TRBJ2-1
v_call: TRBV9
d_call: NA
clone_size: NA
cdr3_length: 12
cdr3_aa: CASSRSDFEQFF
cdr3_nt: TGTGCCAGCAGCCGAAGTGATTTTGAGCAGTTCTTC

j_call: TRBJ2-1
v_call: TRBV20-1
d_call: NA
clone_size: NA
cdr3_length: 13
cdr3_aa: CSAKPRSYNEQFF
cdr3_nt: TGCAGTGCTAAACCCCGCTCCTACAATGAGCAGTTCTTC

j_call: TRBJ2-7
v_call: TRBV6-5
d_call: NA
clone_size: NA
cdr3_length: 13
cdr3_aa: CAGGLPGSYEQYF
cdr3_nt: TGTGCCGGAGGGCTTCCGGGGTCCTACGAGCAGTACTTC

j_call: TRBJ1-1
v_call: TRBV12-3/TRBV12-4
d_call: NA
clone_size: NA
cdr3_length: 12
cdr3_aa: CASSQEGVEAFF
cdr3_nt: TGTGCCAGCAGTCAGGAGGGGGTGGAAGCTTTCTTT

j_call: TRBJ2-7
v_call: TRBV11-2
d_call: NA
clone_size: many
cdr3_length: 12
cdr3_aa: CASSRWTYEQYF
cdr3_nt: TGTGCCAGCAGCCGCTGGACCTACGAGCAGTACTTC

j_call: TRBJ2-5
v_call: TRBV6-6
d_call: NA
clone_size: many
cdr3_length: 11
cdr3_aa: CASRLQETQYF
cdr3_nt: TGTGCCAGCAGGCTCCAGGAGACCCAGTACTTC

j_call: TRBJ2-7
v_call: TRBV4-3
d_call: TRBD1
clone_size: few
cdr3_length: 19
cdr3_aa: CASSQEWTGAARANYEQYF
cdr3_nt: TGCGCCAGCAGCCAAGAGTGGACAGGGGCCGCCCGGGCCAACTACGAGCAGTACTTC

j_call: TRBJ2-7
v_call: TRBV4-3
d_call: TRBD2
clone_size: NA
cdr3_length: 16
cdr3_aa: CASSQETSEYSGEQYF
cdr3_nt: TGCGCCAGCAGCCAAGAGACTAGCGAATACTCCGGCGAGCAGTACTTC

j_call: TRBJ1-2
v_call: TRBV11-2
d_call: NA
clone_size: NA
cdr3_length: 15
cdr3_aa: CASSPPYRPNYGYTF
cdr3_nt: TGTGCCAGCAGCCCACCTTACAGGCCTAACTATGGCTACACCTTC

j_call: TRBJ2-1
v_call: TRBV18
d_call: TRBD2
clone_size: NA
cdr3_length: 17
cdr3_aa: CASSPPAVGGWVDEQFF
cdr3_nt: TGTGCCAGCTCACCACCGGCAGTCGGGGGGTGGGTCGATGAGCAGTTCTTC

j_call: TRBJ1-2
v_call: TRBV4-2
d_call: NA
clone_size: few
cdr3_length: 18
cdr3_aa: CASSQDLGATATNYGYTF
cdr3_nt: TGTGCCAGCAGCCAAGATCTTGGGGCTACAGCGACTAACTATGGCTACACCTTC

j_call: TRBJ2-3
v_call: TRBV7-6
d_call: TRBD2
clone_size: NA
cdr3_length: 17
cdr3_aa: CASSPILGTSGSDTQYF
cdr3_nt: TGTGCCAGCAGCCCCATCCTCGGGACTAGTGGATCAGATACGCAGTATTTT

j_call: TRBJ2-1
v_call: TRBV29-1
d_call: NA
clone_size: NA
cdr3_length: 12
cdr3_aa: CSVEGLSNEQFF
cdr3_nt: TGCAGCGTTGAAGGTTTATCCAATGAGCAGTTCTTC

j_call: TRBJ1-1
v_call: TRBV4-1
d_call: TRBD1
clone_size: NA
cdr3_length: 13
cdr3_aa: CASSSQGFIEAFF
cdr3_nt: TGCGCCAGCAGCTCACAGGGGTTTATTGAAGCTTTCTTT

j_call: TRBJ1-1
v_call: TRBV19
d_call: NA
clone_size: NA
cdr3_length: 12
cdr3_aa: CASTYRGAEAFF
cdr3_nt: TGTGCCAGTACTTATCGGGGGGCTGAAGCTTTCTTT

j_call: TRBJ2-7
v_call: TRBV4-1
d_call: NA
clone_size: NA
cdr3_length: 14
cdr3_aa: CASSHIGSSYEQYF
cdr3_nt: TGCGCCAGCAGCCATATAGGGAGTTCCTACGAGCAGTACTTC

j_call: TRBJ2-5
v_call: TRBV27
d_call: TRBD2
clone_size: NA
cdr3_length: 15
cdr3_aa: CASSLRSSGEETQYF
cdr3_nt: TGTGCCAGCAGTTTGAGGTCTAGCGGGGAGGAGACCCAGTACTTC

j_call: TRBJ2-3
v_call: TRBV4-3
d_call: TRBD2
clone_size: few
cdr3_length: 19
cdr3_aa: CASSQEQRGGRFGTDTQYF
cdr3_nt: TGCGCCAGCAGCCAAGAACAGCGGGGGGGCCGGTTTGGCACAGATACGCAGTATTTT

j_call: TRBJ2-3
v_call: TRBV6-5
d_call: TRBD2
clone_size: few
cdr3_length: 16
cdr3_aa: CASSYSSSGVTDTQYF
cdr3_nt: TGTGCCAGCAGTTACTCAAGTAGCGGGGTTACAGATACGCAGTATTTT

j_call: TRBJ2-3
v_call: TRBV2
d_call: NA
clone_size: few
cdr3_length: 12
cdr3_aa: CASSELSNAQYF
cdr3_nt: TGTGCCAGCAGTGAACTTTCCAACGCGCAGTATTTT

j_call: TRBJ1-1
v_call: TRBV7-9
d_call: NA
clone_size: few
cdr3_length: 12
cdr3_aa: CASSTGNTEAFF
cdr3_nt: TGTGCCAGCAGCACAGGGAACACTGAAGCTTTCTTT